This T cell receptor beta chain was identified during a study of long-term antiretroviral therapy in people with HIV. Study-wide points: Post-ART samples showed increased diversity that remained below transplant donor control levels. Across all time points, the repertoire was dominated by clones that expanded before ART.

Of note for this clone: Its antigen remains unknown.

The CDR3 loop spans 12 amino acids. V lost 7 bases and J 6 bases, leaving 9 bases between the germline ends. The germline gives CDR1 LNHDA, CDR2 SQIVND (reference sequence). At survey level, the immunoSEQ assay was run in its v3.0 version. The repertoire was sequenced with immunoSEQ multiplex PCR; TCRdb's copy has only in-frame clones and lacks some. The sample comprises about 25,000 clones, 86% of which are singletons, and around 3.9% rests with the top ten. Clinicians in the United States treated all participants with HIV. In each sample, roughly 0.95-10 million cryopreserved PBMC were present before DNA extraction.

This material consisted of unsorted PBMCs, taken 1.9 years after starting antiretroviral therapy. V is TRBV19 and J is TRBJ1-4; D gene uncertain. This TCR was recovered from a woman between 25 and 40 years old with HIV. CDR3 sequence: CASNRAYEKLFF. The CDR3 DNA reads TGTGCCAGTAATCGGGCCTATGAAAAACTGTTTTTT.